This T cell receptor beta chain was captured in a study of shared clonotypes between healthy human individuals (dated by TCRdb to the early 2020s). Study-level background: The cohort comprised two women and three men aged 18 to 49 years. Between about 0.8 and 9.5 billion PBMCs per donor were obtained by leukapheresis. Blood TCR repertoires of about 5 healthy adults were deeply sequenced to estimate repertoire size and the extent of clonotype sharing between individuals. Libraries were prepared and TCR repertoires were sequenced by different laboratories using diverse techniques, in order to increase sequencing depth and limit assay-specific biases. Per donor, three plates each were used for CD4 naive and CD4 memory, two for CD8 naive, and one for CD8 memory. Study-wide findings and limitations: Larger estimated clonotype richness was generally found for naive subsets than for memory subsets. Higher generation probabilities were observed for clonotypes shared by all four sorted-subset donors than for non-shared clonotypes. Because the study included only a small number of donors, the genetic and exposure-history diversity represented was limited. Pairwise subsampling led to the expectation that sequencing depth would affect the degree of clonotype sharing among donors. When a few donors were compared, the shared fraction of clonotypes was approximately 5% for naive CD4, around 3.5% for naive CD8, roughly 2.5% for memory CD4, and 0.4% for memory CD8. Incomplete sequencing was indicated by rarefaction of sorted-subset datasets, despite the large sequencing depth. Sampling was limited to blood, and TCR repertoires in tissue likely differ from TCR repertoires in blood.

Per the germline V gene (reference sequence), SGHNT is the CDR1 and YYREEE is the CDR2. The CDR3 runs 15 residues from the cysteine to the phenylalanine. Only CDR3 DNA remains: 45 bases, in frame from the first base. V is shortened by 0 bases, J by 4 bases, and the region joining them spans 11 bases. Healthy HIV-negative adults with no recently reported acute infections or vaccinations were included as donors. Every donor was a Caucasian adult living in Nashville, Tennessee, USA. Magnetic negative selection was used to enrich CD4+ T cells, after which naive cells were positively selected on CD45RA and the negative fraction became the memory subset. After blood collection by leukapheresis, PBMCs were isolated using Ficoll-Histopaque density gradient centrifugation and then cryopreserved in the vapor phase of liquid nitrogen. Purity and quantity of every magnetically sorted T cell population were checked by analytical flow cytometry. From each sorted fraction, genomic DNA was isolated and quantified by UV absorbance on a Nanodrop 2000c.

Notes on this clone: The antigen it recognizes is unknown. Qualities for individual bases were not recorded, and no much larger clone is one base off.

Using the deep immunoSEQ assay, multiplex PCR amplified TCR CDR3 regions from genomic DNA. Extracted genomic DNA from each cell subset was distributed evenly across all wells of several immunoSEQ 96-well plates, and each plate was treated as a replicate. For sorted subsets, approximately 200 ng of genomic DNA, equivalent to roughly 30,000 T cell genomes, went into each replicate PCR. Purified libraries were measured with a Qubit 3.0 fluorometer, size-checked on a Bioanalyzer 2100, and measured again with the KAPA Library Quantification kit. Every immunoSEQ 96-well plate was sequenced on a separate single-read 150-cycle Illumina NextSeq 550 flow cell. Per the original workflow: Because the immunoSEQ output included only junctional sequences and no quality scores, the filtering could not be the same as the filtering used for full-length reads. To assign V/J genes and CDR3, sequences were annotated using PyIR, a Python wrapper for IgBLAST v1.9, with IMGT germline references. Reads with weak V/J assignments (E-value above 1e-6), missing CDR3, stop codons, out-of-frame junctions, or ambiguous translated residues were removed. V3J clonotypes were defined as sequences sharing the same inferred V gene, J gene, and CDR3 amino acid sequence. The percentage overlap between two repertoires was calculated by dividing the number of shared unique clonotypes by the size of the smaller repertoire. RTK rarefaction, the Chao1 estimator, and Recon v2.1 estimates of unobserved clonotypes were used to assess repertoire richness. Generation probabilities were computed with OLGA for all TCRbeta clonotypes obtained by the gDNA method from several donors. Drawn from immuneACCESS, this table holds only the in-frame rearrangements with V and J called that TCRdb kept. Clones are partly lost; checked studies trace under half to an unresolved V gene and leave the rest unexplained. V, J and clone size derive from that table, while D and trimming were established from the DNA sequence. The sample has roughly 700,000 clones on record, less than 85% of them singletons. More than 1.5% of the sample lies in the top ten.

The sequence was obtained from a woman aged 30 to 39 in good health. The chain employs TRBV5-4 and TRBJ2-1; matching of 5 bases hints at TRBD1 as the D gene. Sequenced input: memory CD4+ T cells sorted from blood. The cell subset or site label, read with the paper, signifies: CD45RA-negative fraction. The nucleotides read TGTGCCAGCAGCTTGGACCCGGCAGGGTACAATGAGCAGTTCTTC. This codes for CASSLDPAGYNEQFF.